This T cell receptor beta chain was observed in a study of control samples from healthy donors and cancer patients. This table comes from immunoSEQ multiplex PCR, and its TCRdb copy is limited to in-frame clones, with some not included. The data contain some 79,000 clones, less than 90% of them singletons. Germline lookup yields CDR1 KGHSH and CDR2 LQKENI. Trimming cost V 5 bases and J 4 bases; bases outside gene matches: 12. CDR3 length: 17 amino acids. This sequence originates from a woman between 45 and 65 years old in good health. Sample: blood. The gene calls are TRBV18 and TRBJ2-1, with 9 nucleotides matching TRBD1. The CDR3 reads CASSAQTGTGYYNEQFF. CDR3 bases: TGTGCCAGCTCAGCCCAAACCGGGACAGGGTATTACAATGAGCAGTTCTTC.